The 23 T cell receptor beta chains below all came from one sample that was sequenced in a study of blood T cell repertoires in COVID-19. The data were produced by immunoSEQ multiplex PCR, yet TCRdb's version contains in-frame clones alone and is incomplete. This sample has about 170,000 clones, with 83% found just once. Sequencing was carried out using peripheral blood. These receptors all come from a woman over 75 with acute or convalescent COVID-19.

CDR3 in amino acids: CAWSVGLAGAVEQYF. The CDR3 region has the DNA TGTGCCTGGAGTGTAGGTCTAGCGGGAGCTGTGGAGCAGTACTTC. The rearrangement links TRBV30 to TRBJ2-7, with 10 bases fitting TRBD2. Germline assignment: CDR1 GTSNPN and CDR2 SVGIG (reference sequence). This CDR3 has 15 amino acids. The V segment lost 0 bases and the J segment 7 bases; nucleotides outside the gene matches: 9.

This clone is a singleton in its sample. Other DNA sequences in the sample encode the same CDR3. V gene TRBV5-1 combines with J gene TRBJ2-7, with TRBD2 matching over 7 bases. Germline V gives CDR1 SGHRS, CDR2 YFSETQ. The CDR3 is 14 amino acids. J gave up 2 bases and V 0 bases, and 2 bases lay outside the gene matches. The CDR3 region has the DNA TGCGCCAGCAGCTTGGTCGGGGGGACCTACGAGCAGTACTTC. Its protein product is CASSLVGGTYEQYF.

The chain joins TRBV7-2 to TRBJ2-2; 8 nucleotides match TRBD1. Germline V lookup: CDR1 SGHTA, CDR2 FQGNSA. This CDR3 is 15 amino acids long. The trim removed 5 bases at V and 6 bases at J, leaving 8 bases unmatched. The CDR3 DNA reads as TGTGCCAGCAGCACCTGGACAGGGAAAGCCGGGGAGCTGTTTTTT. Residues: CASSTWTGKAGELFF.

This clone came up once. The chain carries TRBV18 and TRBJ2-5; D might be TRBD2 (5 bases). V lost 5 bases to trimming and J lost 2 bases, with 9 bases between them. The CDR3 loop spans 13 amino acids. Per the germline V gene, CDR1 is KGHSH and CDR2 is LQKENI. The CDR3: CASSSDFQETQYF. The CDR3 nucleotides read TGTGCCAGCTCATCGGACTTTCAAGAGACCCAGTACTTC.

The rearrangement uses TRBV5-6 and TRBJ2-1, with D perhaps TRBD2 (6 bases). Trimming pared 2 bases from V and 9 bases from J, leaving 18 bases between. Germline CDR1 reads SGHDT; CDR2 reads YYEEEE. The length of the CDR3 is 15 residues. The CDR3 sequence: CASSFGWGERSEQFF. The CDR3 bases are TGTGCCAGCAGCTTCGGATGGGGGGAAAGGAGTGAGCAGTTCTTC.

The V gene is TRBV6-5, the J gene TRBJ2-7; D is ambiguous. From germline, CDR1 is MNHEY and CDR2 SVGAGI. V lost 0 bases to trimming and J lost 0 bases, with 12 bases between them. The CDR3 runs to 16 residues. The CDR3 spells CASSYSYHVSSYEQYF. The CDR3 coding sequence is TGTGCCAGCAGTTACTCGTACCATGTGAGCTCCTACGAGCAGTACTTC.

The DNA for the CDR3 is TGTGCCAGTAAACCAAGGAGGGAGAACACTGAAGCTTTCTTT. Protein sequence: CASKPRRENTEAFF. The chain joins TRBV6-5 to TRBJ1-1; no definite D call. V was trimmed by 9 bases and J by 1 base, leaving 15 bases between them. CDR3 size: 14 residues. CDR1 and CDR2 from the germline V gene are MNHEY and SVGAGI.

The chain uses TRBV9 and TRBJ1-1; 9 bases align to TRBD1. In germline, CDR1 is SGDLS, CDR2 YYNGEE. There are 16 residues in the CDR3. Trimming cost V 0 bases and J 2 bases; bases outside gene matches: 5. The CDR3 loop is CASSVGTGAGNTEAFF. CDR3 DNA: TGTGCCAGCAGCGTAGGGACAGGGGCGGGTAACACTGAAGCTTTCTTT.

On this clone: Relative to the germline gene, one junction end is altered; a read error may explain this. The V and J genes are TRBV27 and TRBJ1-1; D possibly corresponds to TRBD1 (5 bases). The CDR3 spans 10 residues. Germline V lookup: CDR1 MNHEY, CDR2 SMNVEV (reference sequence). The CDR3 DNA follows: TGTGCCGGCAGGGCCACTGAAGCTTTCTTT. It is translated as CAGRATEAFF.

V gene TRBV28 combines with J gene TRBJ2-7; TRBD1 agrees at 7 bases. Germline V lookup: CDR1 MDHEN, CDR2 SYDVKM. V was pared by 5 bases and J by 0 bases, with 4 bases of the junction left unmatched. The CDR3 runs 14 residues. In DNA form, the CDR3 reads TGTGCCAGCAGTAAAGGGGGCGGCTCCTACGAGCAGTACTTC. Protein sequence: CASSKGGGSYEQYF.

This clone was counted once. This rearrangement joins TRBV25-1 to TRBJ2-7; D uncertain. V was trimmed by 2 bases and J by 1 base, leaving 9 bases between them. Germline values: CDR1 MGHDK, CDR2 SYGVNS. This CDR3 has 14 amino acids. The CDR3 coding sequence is TGTGCCAGCAGTGAAGGCGGAGTTTCCTACGAGCAGTACTTC. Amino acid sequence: CASSEGGVSYEQYF.

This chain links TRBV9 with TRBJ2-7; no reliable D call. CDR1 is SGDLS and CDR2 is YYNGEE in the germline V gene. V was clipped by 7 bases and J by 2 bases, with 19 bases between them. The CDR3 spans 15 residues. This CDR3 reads CASSPSRVSTYEQYF. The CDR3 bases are TGTGCCAGCTCACCGAGTCGGGTTTCGACCTACGAGCAGTACTTC.

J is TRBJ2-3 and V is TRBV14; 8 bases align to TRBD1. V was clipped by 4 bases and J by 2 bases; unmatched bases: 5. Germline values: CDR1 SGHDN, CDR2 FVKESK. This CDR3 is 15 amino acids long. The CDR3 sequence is CASSRYRGITDTQYF. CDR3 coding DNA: TGTGCCAGCAGCCGATACAGGGGGATCACAGATACGCAGTATTTT.

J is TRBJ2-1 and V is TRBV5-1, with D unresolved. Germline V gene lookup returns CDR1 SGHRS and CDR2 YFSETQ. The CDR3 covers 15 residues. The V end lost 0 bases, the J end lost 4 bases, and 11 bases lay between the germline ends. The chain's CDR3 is CASSLVAADYNEQFF. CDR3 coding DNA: TGCGCCAGCAGCTTGGTGGCGGCGGATTACAATGAGCAGTTCTTC.

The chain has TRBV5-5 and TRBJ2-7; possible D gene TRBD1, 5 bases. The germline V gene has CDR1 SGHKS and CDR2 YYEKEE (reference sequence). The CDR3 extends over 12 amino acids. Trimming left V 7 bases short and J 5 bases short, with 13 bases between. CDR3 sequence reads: CASGAPWDEQYF. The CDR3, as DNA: TGTGCCAGCGGGGCACCCTGGGACGAGCAGTACTTC.

As DNA, the CDR3 is TGTGCCAGCAGTTTGGACAGGTTTGAGCCCCAGCATTTT. Amino acids: CASSLDRFEPQHF. The chain has TRBV12-3 or TRBV12-4 and TRBJ1-5; 7 bases fit TRBD1. Trimming removed 3 bases from V and 8 bases from J; junction bases left unmatched: 4. The CDR3 has 13 amino acids.

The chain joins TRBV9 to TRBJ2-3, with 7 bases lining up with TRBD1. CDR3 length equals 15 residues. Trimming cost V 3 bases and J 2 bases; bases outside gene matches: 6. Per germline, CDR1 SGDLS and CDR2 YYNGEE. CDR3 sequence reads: CASSGPGQLTDTQYF. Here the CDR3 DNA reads TGTGCCAGCAGCGGTCCGGGACAGCTCACAGATACGCAGTATTTT.

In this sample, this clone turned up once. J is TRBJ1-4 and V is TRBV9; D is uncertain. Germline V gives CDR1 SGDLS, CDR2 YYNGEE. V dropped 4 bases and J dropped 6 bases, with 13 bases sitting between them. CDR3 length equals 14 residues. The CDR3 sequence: CASSPSGMYEKLFF. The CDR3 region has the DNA TGTGCCAGCAGCCCTTCAGGAATGTATGAAAAACTGTTTTTT.

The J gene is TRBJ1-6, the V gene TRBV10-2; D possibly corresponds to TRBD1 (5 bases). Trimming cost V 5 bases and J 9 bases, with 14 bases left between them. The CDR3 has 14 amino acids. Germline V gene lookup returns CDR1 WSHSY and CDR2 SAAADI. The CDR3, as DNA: TGCGCCAGCAGTTGGACACCGATCAGTTCACCCCTCCACTTT. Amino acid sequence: CASSWTPISSPLHF.

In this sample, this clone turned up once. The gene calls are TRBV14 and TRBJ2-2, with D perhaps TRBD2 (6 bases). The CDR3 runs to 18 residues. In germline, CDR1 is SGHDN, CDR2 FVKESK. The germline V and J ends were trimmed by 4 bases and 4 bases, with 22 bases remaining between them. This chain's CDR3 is CASSPFLTRHPRTGELFF. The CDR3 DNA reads TGTGCCAGCAGCCCATTCCTGACTAGGCACCCGCGCACCGGGGAGCTGTTTTTT. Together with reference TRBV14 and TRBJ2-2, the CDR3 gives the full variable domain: EAGVTQFPSHSVIEKGQTVTLRCDPISGHDNLYWYRRVMGKEIKFLLHFVKESKQDESGMPNNRFLAERTGGTYSTLKVQPAELEDSGVYFCASSPFLTRHPRTGELFFGEGSRLTVL.

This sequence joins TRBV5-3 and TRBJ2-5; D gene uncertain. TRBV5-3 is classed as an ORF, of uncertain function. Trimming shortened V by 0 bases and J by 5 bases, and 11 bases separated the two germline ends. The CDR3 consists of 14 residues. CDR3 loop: CARSLAEETETQYF. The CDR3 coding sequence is TGTGCCAGAAGCTTGGCCGAGGAGACGGAGACCCAGTACTTC.

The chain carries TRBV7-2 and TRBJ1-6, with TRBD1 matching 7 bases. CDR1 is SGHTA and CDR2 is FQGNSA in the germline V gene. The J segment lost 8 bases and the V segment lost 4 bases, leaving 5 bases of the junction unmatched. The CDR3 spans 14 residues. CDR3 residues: CASSSGQRDSPLHF. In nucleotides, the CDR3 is TGTGCCAGCAGCTCGGGACAGAGGGATTCACCCCTCCACTTT. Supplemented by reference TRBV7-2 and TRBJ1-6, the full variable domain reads GAGVSQSPSNKVTEKGKDVELRCDPISGHTALYWYRQSLGQGLEFLIYFQGNSAPDKSGLPSDRFSAERTGGSVSTLTIQRTQQEDSAVYLCASSSGQRDSPLHFGNGTRLTVT.

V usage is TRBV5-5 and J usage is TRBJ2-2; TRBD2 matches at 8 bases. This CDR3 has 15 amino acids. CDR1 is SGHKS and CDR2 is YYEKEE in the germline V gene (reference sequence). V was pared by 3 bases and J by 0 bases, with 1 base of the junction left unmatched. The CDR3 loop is CASSYSGTNTGELFF. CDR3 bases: TGTGCCAGCAGCTATAGCGGGACGAACACCGGGGAGCTGTTTTTT.